A selection of T cell receptor beta chains follows, all from one sample in a study of blood T cell repertoires in COVID-19. Sequenced by immunoSEQ multiplex PCR; TCRdb stores in-frame clones only, minus some. The sample shows over 250,000 clones, approximately 88% of them seen only once. The sequenced sample consisted of peripheral blood. The source of these receptors is a young woman with acute or convalescent COVID-19. Both conserved end residues are part of each CDR3. The order of the fields is V gene, D gene, CDR3 length, clone size, J gene, CDR3 protein, CDR3 DNA. The D gene is left open where the match is weak. The size field is filled for only some rows; it gives once, few, many or a size class.

TRBV6-5,TRBD1,13,-,TRBJ2-7,CATEYTGGYEQYF,TGTGCCACCGAATATACAGGGGGTTACGAGCAGTACTTC
TRBV6-5,-,16,-,TRBJ1-3,CASSYGDRPSGNTIYF,TGTGCCAGCAGTTACGGCGACAGACCCTCTGGAAACACCATATATTTT
TRBV18,-,16,once,TRBJ2-3,CASSPEVRDNTDTQYF,TGTGCCAGCTCACCAGAGGTCCGGGATAACACAGATACGCAGTATTTT
TRBV5-1,TRBD2,18,few,TRBJ2-1,CASSLTGTSGSSYNEQFF,TGCGCCAGCAGCTTAACCGGGACTAGCGGGAGCTCCTACAATGAGCAGTTCTTC
TRBV5-4,-,14,-,TRBJ2-1,CASTRGSSYNEQFF,TGTGCCAGCACCCGGGGAAGCTCCTACAATGAGCAGTTCTTC
TRBV5-4,TRBD2,14,-,TRBJ2-3,CASRTSGRADTQYF,TGTGCCAGCAGGACTAGCGGGAGGGCCGATACGCAGTATTTT
TRBV6-6,-,16,-,TRBJ2-6,CASSYSRGSGANVLTF,TGTGCCAGCAGTTACAGTCGAGGGTCGGGGGCCAACGTCCTGACTTTC
TRBV18,-,15,-,TRBJ2-3,CASSRVEASTDTQYF,TGTGCCAGCTCGAGGGTCGAAGCCTCCACAGATACGCAGTATTTT
TRBV11-2,TRBD2,17,-,TRBJ2-3,CASSFRLAGVGTDTQYF,TGTGCCAGCAGCTTTCGGCTAGCGGGAGTAGGCACAGATACGCAGTATTTT
TRBV5-1,TRBD2,16,-,TRBJ2-5,CASSHRTSGFQETQYF,TGCGCCAGCAGCCATCGGACTAGCGGGTTCCAAGAGACCCAGTACTTC